Below, 27 T cell receptor beta chains from the same sample are listed, as sequenced in a study of shared clonotypes between healthy human individuals (dated by TCRdb to 2020 to 2022). The library came from the immunoSEQ multiplex PCR assay. What TCRdb holds here is the immuneACCESS table cut down to in-frame rearrangements. Part of the clones is not present; checked against another copy, under half of the missing clones reflect an unresolved V gene, and the others are unexplained. In this sample the table shows millions of clones, more than 80% of which occur a single time. Jointly, the top ten make up roughly 0.13% of the sample. Sequencing was performed on naive CD4+ T cells sorted from blood. In light of the paper, this sample's cell subset or site label describes: CD45RA+ positively selected. The receptors shown here come from a man aged 18 to 30 in good health.

V usage is TRBV6-5 and J usage is TRBJ1-6; unclear D gene. Trimming took 6 bases from V and 13 from J, leaving 10 bases between them. The CDR3 sequence is 11 residues long. Germline CDR1 is MNHEY and CDR2 is SVGAGI. CDR3 DNA: TGTGCCAGCAGCGGCTTGGGGCCCCTCCACTTT. Protein product: CASSGLGPLHF.

Note on this clone: This sample includes further DNA sequences coding for the same CDR3. This chain connects TRBV5-1 to TRBJ1-3; 7 bases are shared with TRBD1. Germline CDR1 and CDR2: SGHRS and YFSETQ. The CDR3 has 15 amino acids. J gave up 2 bases and V 0 bases, and 2 bases lay outside the gene matches. CDR3 amino acids: CASSLGTGAGNTIYF. In nucleotides, the CDR3 is TGCGCCAGCAGCTTGGGGACAGGCGCTGGAAACACCATATATTTT.

J is TRBJ2-3 and V is TRBV6-1, with D perhaps matching TRBD1 or TRBD2 (5 bases each). The CDR3 spans 15 residues. Germline loops: CDR1 MNHNS, CDR2 SASEGT. The germline V and J ends were trimmed by 3 bases and 1 base, with 11 bases remaining between them. CDR3 amino acids: CASSDTRTRTDTQYF. The DNA for the CDR3 is TGTGCCAGCAGTGACACTAGGACACGCACAGATACGCAGTATTTT.

The V call is TRBV5-1, the J call TRBJ2-1; 8 bases align to TRBD2. With V trimmed by 3 bases and J by 9 bases, 11 bases remained unmatched. CDR1 SGHRS and CDR2 YFSETQ come from the germline V gene. The CDR3 spans 15 residues. CDR3 in amino acids: CASSSLGSGKGEQFF. For the CDR3, the DNA is TGCGCCAGCAGCTCCCTGGGTAGCGGGAAGGGTGAGCAGTTCTTC. Supplemented by reference TRBV5-1 and TRBJ2-1, the full variable domain reads KAGVTQTPRYLIKTRGQQVTLSCSPISGHRSVSWYQQTPGQGLQFLFEYFSETQRNKGNFPGRFSGRQFSNSRSEMNVSTLELGDSALYLCASSSLGSGKGEQFFGPGTRLTVL.

The gene calls are TRBV2 and TRBJ2-2; 9 positions agree with TRBD1. Per germline, CDR1 SNHLY and CDR2 FYNNEI. J lost 5 bases, V lost 6 bases, and 4 bases had no gene match. The CDR3 sequence is 14 residues long. CDR3 amino acids: CASRGTGFTGELFF. The CDR3 DNA sequence: TGTGCCAGCAGAGGGACAGGGTTTACCGGGGAGCTGTTTTTT.

The chain combines TRBV5-1 with TRBJ2-6; 11 bases fit TRBD2. Germline CDR1 is SGHRS and CDR2 is YFSETQ. CDR3 size: 18 residues. The V gene end was trimmed by 4 bases and the J gene end by 0 bases; junction bases not matched to a gene: 6. This chain's CDR3 is CASSPGTSGLSGANVLTF. The CDR3 bases are TGCGCCAGCAGCCCCGGGACTAGCGGTCTCTCTGGGGCCAACGTCCTGACTTTC.

Of note for this clone: The same CDR3 can be traced to other DNA sequences in this sample. The CDR3 sequence is CASSYSPGGPYEQYF. The CDR3 DNA sequence: TGTGCCAGCAGTTACTCCCCCGGGGGGCCCTACGAGCAGTACTTC. This chain uses TRBV6-5 with TRBJ2-7; tentatively, D is TRBD2 (7 bases). Deletions cut 0 bases from V and 2 bases from J, with 11 bases between. CDR3 length: 15 residues. Per germline, CDR1 MNHEY and CDR2 SVGAGI.

The rearrangement joins TRBV27 to TRBJ1-1; D remains ambiguous. Germline CDR1 reads MNHEY; CDR2 reads SMNVEV (reference sequence). CDR3 size: 12 residues. V dropped 2 bases and J dropped 1 base, with 2 bases sitting between them. In DNA, the CDR3 is TGTGCCAGCAGTTTAGAGAACACTGAAGCTTTCTTT. Translating it yields CASSLENTEAFF.

DNA for the CDR3: TGTGCCAGCAGTGAAGCCCCCGTGGCAGGGGGGTCCCAAAAACTGTTTTTT. This translates into CASSEAPVAGGSQKLFF. This chain uses TRBV25-1 with TRBJ1-4; 7 bases map to TRBD1. V shed 2 bases and J 9 bases; nucleotides not matched to a gene: 15. The CDR3 length is 17 residues. The germline CDR1 and CDR2 sequences are MGHDK and SYGVNS.

This clone was detected once. The rearrangement uses TRBV30 and TRBJ2-2, with no clear D. CDR1 GTSNPN and CDR2 SVGIG come from the germline V gene (reference sequence). V shed 2 bases and J shed 1 base, with 8 bases lying between them. The CDR3 is made up of 14 amino acids. The CDR3 sequence: CAWSLRQNTGELFF. The CDR3 DNA reads as TGTGCCTGGAGTTTGAGGCAGAACACCGGGGAGCTGTTTTTT.

This chain links TRBV7-2 with TRBJ2-7, with D hard to call. Germline CDR1 is SGHTA and CDR2 is FQGNSA. The CDR3 is 14 amino acids. Deletions cut 3 bases from V and 0 bases from J, with 9 bases between. The CDR3 is CASSFLQSSYEQYF. CDR3 bases: TGTGCCAGCAGCTTCCTCCAGTCCTCCTACGAGCAGTACTTC.

The chain has TRBV5-3 and TRBJ1-2; weak D call: TRBD1 (6 bases). TRBV5-3 is identified as an open reading frame with a role that is uncertain. V was pared by 4 bases and J by 7 bases, with 17 bases between. The CDR3 has 14 amino acids. In DNA form, the CDR3 reads TGTGCCAGAAGCCGGAACAGGGAATTGCGTGGCTACACCTTC. Translating it yields CARSRNRELRGYTF.

The CDR3 loop is CASSFLNTGELFF. CDR3 bases: TGTGCCAGCAGTTTTTTGAACACCGGGGAGCTGTTTTTT. The genes are TRBV6-5 and TRBJ2-2, with unresolved D. Per the germline V gene, CDR1 is MNHEY and CDR2 is SVGAGI. Trimming removed 4 bases from V and 1 base from J, with 4 bases in between. The CDR3 spans 13 residues.

The chain has TRBV30 and TRBJ1-1; no reliable D call. CDR1 and CDR2 from the germline V gene are GTSNPN and SVGIG (reference sequence). With 4 bases removed from V and 7 bases from J, the gap between germline ends came to 10 bases. The CDR3 totals 11 residues. The CDR3: CAWIGGIEAFF. The CDR3 nucleotides read TGTGCCTGGATTGGAGGAATTGAAGCTTTCTTT. Full variable domain (missing parts from reference TRBV30 and TRBJ1-1): SQTIHQWPATLVQPVGSPLSLECTVEGTSNPNLYWYRQAAGRGLQLLFYSVGIGQISSEVPQNLSASRPQDRQFILSSKKLLLSDSGFYLCAWIGGIEAFFGQGTRLTVV.

V and J are TRBV6-1 and TRBJ2-7; either TRBD1 or TRBD2 may fit D (5 bases each). The CDR3 has 14 residues. Germline CDR1 is MNHNS and CDR2 is SASEGT. V gave up 5 bases and J gave up 2 bases, with 13 bases separating them. CDR3 loop: CASSTGPPPYEQYF. In nucleotides, the CDR3 is TGTGCCAGCAGTACGGGACCACCACCCTACGAGCAGTACTTC.

This clone appeared once. This sequence joins TRBV5-4 and TRBJ1-5; a weak D match, TRBD1 (5 bases). The CDR3 consists of 17 residues. Trimming left V 3 bases short and J 10 bases short, with 26 bases between. Germline V CDR1 and CDR2: SGHNT, YYREEE (reference sequence). The CDR3 spells CASSYSPSGDGLGPQHF. The CDR3, as DNA: TGTGCCAGCAGCTACTCCCCCTCCGGGGACGGCCTTGGACCCCAGCATTTT.

The rearrangement uses TRBV5-6 and TRBJ2-5; 10 bases match TRBD1. The CDR3 is made up of 16 amino acids. Germline-derived CDR1 and CDR2 are SGHDT and YYEEEE. Germline trimming cut 4 bases from V and 4 bases from J; bases unmatched to any gene: 10. The CDR3 region has the DNA TGTGCCAGCAGCCGAGGGGACAGGGGAGGGCGAGAGACCCAGTACTTC. It specifies CASSRGDRGGRETQYF.

The chain uses TRBV10-3 and TRBJ2-2; TRBD1 is a possible D gene (6 bases). With 3 bases removed from V and 2 bases from J, the gap between germline ends came to 10 bases. From germline, CDR1 is ENHRY and CDR2 SYGVKD. This CDR3 is built from 15 residues. DNA for the CDR3: TGTGCCATCAGTGACCGGACAGAAAACACCGGGGAGCTGTTTTTT. Encoded protein: CAISDRTENTGELFF.

The V and J genes are TRBV7-2 and TRBJ2-7; unclear D gene. From germline, CDR1 is SGHTA and CDR2 FQGNSA. The ends were cut back, 2 bases at V and 5 bases at J, with 4 bases in the middle. CDR3 size: 11 residues. CDR3 DNA: TGTGCCAGCAGCTTAAGTAACGAGCAGTACTTC. Residues: CASSLSNEQYF.

This clone was seen only once. This chain connects TRBV9 to TRBJ1-3; D not certain. The CDR3 sequence is 14 residues long. The V gene lost 4 bases and the J gene lost 0 bases, with 8 bases spanning the gap. Germline CDR1 SGDLS, CDR2 YYNGEE. The CDR3 reads CASSPTASGNTIYF. CDR3 DNA sequence: TGTGCCAGCAGCCCCACAGCCTCTGGAAACACCATATATTTT.

The V gene is TRBV29-1, the J gene TRBJ2-1; 9 bases match TRBD2. Unmatched junction bases numbered 14, after V lost 5 bases and J lost 3 bases. Germline loops: CDR1 SQVTM, CDR2 ANQGSEA. The CDR3 contains 17 residues. CDR3 loop: CSVITLGASGVYNEQFF. DNA of the CDR3: TGCAGCGTTATAACACTGGGGGCTAGCGGGGTCTACAATGAGCAGTTCTTC.

The V call is TRBV19, the J call TRBJ2-7; 7 bases align to TRBD1. V was clipped by 6 bases and J by 0 bases; unmatched bases: 11. The CDR3 is 16 residues long. Germline V gives CDR1 LNHDA, CDR2 SQIVND (reference sequence). CDR3 residues: CASRKGGGLGSYEQYF. In DNA, the CDR3 is TGTGCCAGTAGGAAAGGGGGCGGACTGGGCTCCTACGAGCAGTACTTC.

This chain joins TRBV4-3 and TRBJ2-5; D possibly uses TRBD1 or TRBD2 (5 bases each). There are 13 residues in the CDR3. CDR1 and CDR2 from the germline V gene are LGHNA and YSLEER. V dropped 1 base and J dropped 4 bases, with 7 bases sitting between them. CDR3 sequence reads: CASSQGGTETQYF. CDR3 bases: TGCGCCAGCAGCCAAGGGGGGACAGAGACCCAGTACTTC.

The count of this clone is one. Other DNA sequences in the sample encode the same CDR3. The V and J genes are TRBV5-1 and TRBJ1-1; 7 bases are shared with TRBD1. Germline-derived CDR1 and CDR2 are SGHRS and YFSETQ. After removal of 1 base from V and 1 base from J, the junction contained 1 base not matched to a gene. The CDR3 has 14 residues. Written as DNA, the CDR3 is TGCGCCAGCAGCTTGTGGACAGGGAACACTGAAGCTTTCTTT. Encoded protein: CASSLWTGNTEAFF.

This chain connects TRBV4-1 to TRBJ1-4, with D possibly matching TRBD1 (5 bases). V shed 5 bases and J shed 7 bases, with 17 bases lying between them. From germline, CDR1 is MGHRA and CDR2 YSYEKL. CDR3 size: 15 residues. The CDR3 coding sequence is TGCGCCAGCAGCTTGGGGCCTGGTGGCTTTGAAAAACTGTTTTTT. It codes for CASSLGPGGFEKLFF.

To note about this clone: Other DNA sequences from this sample encode an identical CDR3 as well. This chain links TRBV27 with TRBJ2-3; D gene uncertain. Germline V gives CDR1 MNHEY, CDR2 SMNVEV (reference sequence). This CDR3 has 12 residues. The V and J ends lost 4 bases and 2 bases respectively, with 4 bases between them. The CDR3 DNA sequence: TGTGCCAGCAGTTCATACACAGATACGCAGTATTTT. Amino acid sequence: CASSSYTDTQYF.

The chain recombines TRBV10-3 with TRBJ1-3; D not certain. There are 16 residues in the CDR3. Germline CDR1 reads ENHRY; CDR2 reads SYGVKD. Trimming took 0 bases from V and 0 from J, leaving 9 bases between them. This CDR3 is CAISESEALSGNTIYF. The CDR3 bases are TGTGCCATCAGTGAGTCGGAGGCTCTCTCTGGAAACACCATATATTTT.